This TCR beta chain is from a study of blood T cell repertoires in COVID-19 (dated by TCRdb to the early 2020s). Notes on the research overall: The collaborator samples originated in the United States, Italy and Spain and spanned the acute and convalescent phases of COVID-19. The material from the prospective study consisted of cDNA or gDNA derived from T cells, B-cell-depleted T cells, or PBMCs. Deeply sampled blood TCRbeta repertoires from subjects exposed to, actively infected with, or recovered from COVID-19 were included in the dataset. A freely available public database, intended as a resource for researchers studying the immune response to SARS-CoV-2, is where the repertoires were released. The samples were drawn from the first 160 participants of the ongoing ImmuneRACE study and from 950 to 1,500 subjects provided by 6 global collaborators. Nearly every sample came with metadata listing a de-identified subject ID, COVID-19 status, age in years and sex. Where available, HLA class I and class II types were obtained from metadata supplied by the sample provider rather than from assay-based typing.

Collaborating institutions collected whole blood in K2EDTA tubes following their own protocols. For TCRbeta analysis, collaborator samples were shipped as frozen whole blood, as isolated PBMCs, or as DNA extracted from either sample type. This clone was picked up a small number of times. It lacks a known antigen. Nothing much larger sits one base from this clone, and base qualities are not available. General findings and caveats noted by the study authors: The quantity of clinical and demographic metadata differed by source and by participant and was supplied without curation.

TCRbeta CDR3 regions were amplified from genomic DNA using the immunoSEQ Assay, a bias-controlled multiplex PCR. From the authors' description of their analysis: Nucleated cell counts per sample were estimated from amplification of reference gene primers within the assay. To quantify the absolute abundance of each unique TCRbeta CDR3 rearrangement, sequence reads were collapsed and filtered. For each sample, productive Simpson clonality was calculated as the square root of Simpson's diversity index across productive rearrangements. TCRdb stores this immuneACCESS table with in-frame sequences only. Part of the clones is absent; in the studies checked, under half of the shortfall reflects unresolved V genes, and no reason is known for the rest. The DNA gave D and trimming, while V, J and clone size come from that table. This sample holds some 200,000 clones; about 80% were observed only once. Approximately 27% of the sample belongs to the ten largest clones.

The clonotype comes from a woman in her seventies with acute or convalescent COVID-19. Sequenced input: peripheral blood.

At the DNA level, the sequence is TGTGCCAGCAGTGAAGTAGGCCAGGGGAGTACTGAAGCTTTCTTT. This gives the protein CASSEVGQGSTEAFF. The V gene is TRBV6-1 and the J gene is TRBJ1-1; D gene: possibly TRBD1, on 6 matching bases. According to the germline V gene, CDR1 reads MNHNS and CDR2 reads SASEGT. The CDR3 contains 15 residues, cysteine and phenylalanine counted. Kept here is only the CDR3 DNA, which spans 45 bases and is read in frame from base 1. The V and J ends are trimmed by 1 base and 5 bases, leaving 14 bases between them.